The text below deals with one TCR beta chain. This specimen belongs to a study of early T cells in non-severe SARS-CoV-2 infection. The V segment lost 2 bases and the J segment 4 bases; nucleotides outside the gene matches: 1. The CDR3 extends over 14 amino acids. Germline V CDR1 and CDR2: SGDLS, YYNGEE. As part of library construction, unique molecular identifiers were attached to individual cDNA molecules. MiXCR was run by TCRdb on the 5' RACE reads, yielding one entry per CDR3 protein. The top ten hold 9.7% of the sample, which has nearly 45,000 distinct CDR3 sequences, approximately 11% seen once.

Sequenced sample: whole blood. The sequence was obtained from an adult who was a healthcare worker with PCR-confirmed SARS-CoV-2 infection or an uninfected control (not recorded which). This chain connects TRBV9 to TRBJ2-2, with 8 bases identical to TRBD1. The CDR3 sequence: CASSVTGVTGELFF. Here the CDR3 DNA reads TGTGCCAGCAGCGTGACAGGGGTCACCGGGGAGCTGTTTTTT.